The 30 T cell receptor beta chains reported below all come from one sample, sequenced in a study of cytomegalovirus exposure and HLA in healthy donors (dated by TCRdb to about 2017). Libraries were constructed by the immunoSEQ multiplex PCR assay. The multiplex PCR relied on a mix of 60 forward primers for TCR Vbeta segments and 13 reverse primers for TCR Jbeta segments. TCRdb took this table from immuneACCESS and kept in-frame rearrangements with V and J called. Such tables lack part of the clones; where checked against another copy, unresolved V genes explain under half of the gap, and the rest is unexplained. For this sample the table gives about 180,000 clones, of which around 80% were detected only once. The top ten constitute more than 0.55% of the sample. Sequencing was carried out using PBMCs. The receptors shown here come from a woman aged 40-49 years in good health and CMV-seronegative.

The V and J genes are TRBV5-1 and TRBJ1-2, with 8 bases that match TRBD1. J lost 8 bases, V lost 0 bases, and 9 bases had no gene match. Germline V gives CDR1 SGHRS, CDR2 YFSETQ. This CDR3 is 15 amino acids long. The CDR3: CASSLGVQGGEGYTF. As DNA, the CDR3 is TGCGCCAGCAGCTTGGGAGTACAGGGGGGGGAAGGCTACACCTTC.

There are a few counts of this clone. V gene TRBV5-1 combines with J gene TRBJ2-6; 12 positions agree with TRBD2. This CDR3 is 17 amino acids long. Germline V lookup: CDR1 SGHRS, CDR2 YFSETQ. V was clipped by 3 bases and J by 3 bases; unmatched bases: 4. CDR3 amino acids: CASSYKLAGGGANVLTF. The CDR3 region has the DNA TGCGCCAGCAGCTACAAACTAGCGGGAGGTGGGGCCAACGTCCTGACTTTC.

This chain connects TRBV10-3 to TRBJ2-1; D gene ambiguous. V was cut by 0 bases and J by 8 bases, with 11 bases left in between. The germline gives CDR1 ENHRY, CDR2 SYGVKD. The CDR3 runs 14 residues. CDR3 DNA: TGTGCCATCAGTGAGTCCTCCAGCGTCCATGAGCAGTTCTTC. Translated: CAISESSSVHEQFF.

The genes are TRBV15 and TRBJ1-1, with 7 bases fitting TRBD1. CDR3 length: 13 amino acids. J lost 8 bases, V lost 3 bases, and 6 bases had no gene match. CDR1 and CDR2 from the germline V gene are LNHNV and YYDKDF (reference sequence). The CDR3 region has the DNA TGTGCCACCAGCAGGGACGAACAGGGGGAAGCTTTCTTT. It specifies CATSRDEQGEAFF.

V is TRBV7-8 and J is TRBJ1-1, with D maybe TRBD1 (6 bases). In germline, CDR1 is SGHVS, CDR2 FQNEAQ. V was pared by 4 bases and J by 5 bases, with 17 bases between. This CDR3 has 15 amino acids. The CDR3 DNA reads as TGTGCCAGCAGCTCCCAGGGGCTCGTTGGTACTGAAGCTTTCTTT. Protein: CASSSQGLVGTEAFF.

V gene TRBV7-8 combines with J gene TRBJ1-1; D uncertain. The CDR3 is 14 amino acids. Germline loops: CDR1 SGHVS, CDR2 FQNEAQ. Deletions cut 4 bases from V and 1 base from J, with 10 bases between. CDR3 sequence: CASSSSRGNTEAFF. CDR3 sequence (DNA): TGTGCCAGCAGCTCCAGCCGAGGGAACACTGAAGCTTTCTTT.

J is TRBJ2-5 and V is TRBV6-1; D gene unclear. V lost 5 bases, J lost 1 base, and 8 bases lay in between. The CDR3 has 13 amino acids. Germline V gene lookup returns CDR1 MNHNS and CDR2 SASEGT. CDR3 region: CASSFTVQETQYF. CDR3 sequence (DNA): TGTGCCAGCAGTTTTACAGTCCAAGAGACCCAGTACTTC.

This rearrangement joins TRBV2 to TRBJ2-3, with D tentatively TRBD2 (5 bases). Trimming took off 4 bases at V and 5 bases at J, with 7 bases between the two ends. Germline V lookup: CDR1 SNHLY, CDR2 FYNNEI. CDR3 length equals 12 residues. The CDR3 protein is CASSVRGDTQYF. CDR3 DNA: TGTGCCAGCAGTGTTCGGGGAGATACGCAGTATTTT.

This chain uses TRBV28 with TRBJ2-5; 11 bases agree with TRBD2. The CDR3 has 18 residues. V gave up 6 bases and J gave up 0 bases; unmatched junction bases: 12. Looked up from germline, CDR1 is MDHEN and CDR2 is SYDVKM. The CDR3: CASSSSAGLADNQETQYF. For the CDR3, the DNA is TGTGCCAGCAGCTCGTCAGCGGGACTAGCGGACAACCAAGAGACCCAGTACTTC.

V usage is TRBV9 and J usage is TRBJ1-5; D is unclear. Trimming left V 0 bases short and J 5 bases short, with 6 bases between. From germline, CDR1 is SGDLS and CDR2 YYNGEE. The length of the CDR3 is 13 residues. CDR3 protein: CASSVEGDQPQHF. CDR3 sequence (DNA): TGTGCCAGCAGCGTAGAGGGAGATCAGCCCCAGCATTTT.

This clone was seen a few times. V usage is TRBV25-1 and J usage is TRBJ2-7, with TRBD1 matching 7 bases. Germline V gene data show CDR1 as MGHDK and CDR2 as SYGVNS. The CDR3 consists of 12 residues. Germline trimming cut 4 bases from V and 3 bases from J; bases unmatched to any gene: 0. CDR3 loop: CASSAGGYEQYF. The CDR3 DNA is TGTGCCAGCAGTGCAGGGGGCTACGAGCAGTACTTC.

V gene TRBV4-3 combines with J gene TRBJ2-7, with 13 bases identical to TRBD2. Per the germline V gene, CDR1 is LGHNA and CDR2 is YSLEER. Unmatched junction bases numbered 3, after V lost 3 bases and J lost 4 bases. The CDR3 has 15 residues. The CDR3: CASSQGLAGTYEQYF. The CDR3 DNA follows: TGCGCCAGCAGCCAGGGACTAGCGGGAACTTACGAGCAGTACTTC.

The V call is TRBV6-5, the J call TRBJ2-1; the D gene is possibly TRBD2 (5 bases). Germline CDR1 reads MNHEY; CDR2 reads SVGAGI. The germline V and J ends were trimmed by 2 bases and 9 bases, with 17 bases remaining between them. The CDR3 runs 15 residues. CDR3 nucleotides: TGTGCCAGCAGTTACGGACCGGGAAGCATGGTTGAGCAGTTCTTC. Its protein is CASSYGPGSMVEQFF.

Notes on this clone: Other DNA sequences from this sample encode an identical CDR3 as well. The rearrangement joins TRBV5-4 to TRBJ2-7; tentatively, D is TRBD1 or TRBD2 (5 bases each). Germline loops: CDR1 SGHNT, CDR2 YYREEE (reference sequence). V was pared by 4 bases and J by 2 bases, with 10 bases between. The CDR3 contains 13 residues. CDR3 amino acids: CASSLGRAYEQYF. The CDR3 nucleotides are TGTGCCAGCAGCCTGGGGCGGGCCTACGAGCAGTACTTC.

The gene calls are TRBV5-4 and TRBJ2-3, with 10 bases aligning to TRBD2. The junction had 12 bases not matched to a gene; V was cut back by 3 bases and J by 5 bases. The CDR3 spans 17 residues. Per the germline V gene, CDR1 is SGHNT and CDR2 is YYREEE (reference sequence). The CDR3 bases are TGTGCCAGCAGCTCCGGGATGAGCGGGGGGGCCGGAGATACGCAGTATTTT. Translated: CASSSGMSGGAGDTQYF.

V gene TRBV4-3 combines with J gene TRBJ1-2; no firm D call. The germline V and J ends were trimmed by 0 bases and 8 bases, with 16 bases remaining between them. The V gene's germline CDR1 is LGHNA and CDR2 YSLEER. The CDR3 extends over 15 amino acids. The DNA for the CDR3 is TGCGCCAGCAGCCAAGATGAGGTGGCAGCGTACGGCTACACCTTC. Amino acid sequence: CASSQDEVAAYGYTF.

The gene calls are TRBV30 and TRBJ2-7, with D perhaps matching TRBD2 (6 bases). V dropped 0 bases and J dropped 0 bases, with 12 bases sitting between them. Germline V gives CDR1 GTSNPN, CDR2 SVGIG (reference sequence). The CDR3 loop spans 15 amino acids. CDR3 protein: CAWSVGGPNSYEQYF. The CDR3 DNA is TGTGCCTGGAGTGTAGGAGGGCCTAACTCCTACGAGCAGTACTTC.

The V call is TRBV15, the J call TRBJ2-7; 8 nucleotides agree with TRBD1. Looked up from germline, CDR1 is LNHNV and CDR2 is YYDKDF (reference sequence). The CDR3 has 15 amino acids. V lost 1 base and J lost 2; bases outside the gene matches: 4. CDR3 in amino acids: CATSRGRRGPYEQYF. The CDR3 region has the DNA TGTGCCACCAGCAGAGGCCGCAGGGGGCCCTACGAGCAGTACTTC.

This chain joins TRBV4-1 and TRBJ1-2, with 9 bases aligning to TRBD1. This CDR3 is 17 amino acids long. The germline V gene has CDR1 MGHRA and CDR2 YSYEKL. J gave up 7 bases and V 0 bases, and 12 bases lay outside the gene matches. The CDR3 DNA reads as TGCGCCAGCAGCCAAGAAGGGTCCCCGGACAGGGGCCCTGGCTACACCTTC. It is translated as CASSQEGSPDRGPGYTF.

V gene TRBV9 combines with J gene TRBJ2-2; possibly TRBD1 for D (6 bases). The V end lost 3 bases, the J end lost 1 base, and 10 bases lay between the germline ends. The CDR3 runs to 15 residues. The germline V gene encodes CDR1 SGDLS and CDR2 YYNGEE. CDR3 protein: CASSGRTVNTGELFF. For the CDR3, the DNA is TGTGCCAGCAGCGGGAGGACAGTGAACACCGGGGAGCTGTTTTTT.

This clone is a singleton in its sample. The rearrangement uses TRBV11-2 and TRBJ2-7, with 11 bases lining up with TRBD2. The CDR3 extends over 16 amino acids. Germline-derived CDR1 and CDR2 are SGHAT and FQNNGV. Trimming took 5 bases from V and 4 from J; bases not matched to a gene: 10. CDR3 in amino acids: CASSLALAGVWYEQYF. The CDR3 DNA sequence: TGTGCCAGCAGCCTAGCACTAGCGGGAGTATGGTACGAGCAGTACTTC.

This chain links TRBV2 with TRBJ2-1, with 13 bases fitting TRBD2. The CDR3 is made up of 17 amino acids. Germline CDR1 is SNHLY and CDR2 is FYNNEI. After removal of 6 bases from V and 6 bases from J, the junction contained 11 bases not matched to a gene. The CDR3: CASRTSTGLAGVNEQFF. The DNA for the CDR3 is TGTGCCAGCAGGACGTCGACCGGACTAGCGGGAGTCAATGAGCAGTTCTTC.

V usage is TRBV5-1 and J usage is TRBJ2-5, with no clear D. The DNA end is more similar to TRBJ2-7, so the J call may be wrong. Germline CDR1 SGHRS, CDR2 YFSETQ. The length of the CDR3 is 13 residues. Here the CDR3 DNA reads TGCGCCAGCAGCTTGGGCTCCTCCTACGAGCAGTACTTC. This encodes CASSLGSSYEQYF.

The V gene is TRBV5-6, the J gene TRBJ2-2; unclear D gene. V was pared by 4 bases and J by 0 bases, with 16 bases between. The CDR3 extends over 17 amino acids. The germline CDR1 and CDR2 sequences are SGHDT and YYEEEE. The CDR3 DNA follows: TGTGCCAGCAGCCCTAAAATGTGGTTCGCGAACACCGGGGAGCTGTTTTTT. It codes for CASSPKMWFANTGELFF.

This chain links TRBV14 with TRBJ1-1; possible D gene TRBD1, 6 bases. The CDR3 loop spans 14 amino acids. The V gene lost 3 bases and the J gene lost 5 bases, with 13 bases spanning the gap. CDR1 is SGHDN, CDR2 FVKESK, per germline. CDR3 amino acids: CASSHIRGGTEAFF. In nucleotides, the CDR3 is TGTGCCAGCAGCCACATTAGGGGGGGGACTGAAGCTTTCTTT.

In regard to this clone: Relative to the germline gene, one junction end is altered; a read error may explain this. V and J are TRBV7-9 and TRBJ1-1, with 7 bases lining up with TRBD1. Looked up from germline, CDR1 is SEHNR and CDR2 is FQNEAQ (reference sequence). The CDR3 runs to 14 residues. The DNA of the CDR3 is TGTTCCAGCAGCTTAGGGACAGTGAACACTGAAGCTTTCTTT. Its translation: CSSSLGTVNTEAFF.

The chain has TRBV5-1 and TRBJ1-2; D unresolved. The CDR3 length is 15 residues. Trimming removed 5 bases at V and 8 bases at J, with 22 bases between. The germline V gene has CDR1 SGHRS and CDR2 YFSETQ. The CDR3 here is CASSSIPWEQAGYTF. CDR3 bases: TGCGCCAGCAGTTCTATCCCCTGGGAGCAGGCCGGCTACACCTTC.

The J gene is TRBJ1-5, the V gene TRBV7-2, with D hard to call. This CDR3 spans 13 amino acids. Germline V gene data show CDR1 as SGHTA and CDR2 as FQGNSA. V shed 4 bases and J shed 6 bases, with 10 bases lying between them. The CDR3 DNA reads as TGTGCCAGCAGCTACGGGGAGGGTCAGCCCCAGCATTTT. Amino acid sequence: CASSYGEGQPQHF.

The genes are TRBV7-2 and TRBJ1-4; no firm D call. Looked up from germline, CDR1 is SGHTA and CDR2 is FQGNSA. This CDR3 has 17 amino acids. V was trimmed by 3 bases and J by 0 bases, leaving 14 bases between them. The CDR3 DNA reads TGTGCCAGCAGCTTGACCGTCCCGGAGGCAACTAATGAAAAACTGTTTTTT. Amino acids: CASSLTVPEATNEKLFF. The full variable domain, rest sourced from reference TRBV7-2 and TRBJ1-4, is GAGVSQSPSNKVTEKGKDVELRCDPISGHTALYWYRQSLGQGLEFLIYFQGNSAPDKSGLPSDRFSAERTGGSVSTLTIQRTQQEDSAVYLCASSLTVPEATNEKLFFGSGTQLSVL.

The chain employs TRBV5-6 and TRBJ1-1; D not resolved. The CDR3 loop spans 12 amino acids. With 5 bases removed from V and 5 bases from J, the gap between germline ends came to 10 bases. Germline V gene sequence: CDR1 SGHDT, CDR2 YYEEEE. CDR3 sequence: CASSYSGTEAFF. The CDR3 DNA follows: TGTGCCAGCAGTTACAGTGGGACTGAAGCTTTCTTT.